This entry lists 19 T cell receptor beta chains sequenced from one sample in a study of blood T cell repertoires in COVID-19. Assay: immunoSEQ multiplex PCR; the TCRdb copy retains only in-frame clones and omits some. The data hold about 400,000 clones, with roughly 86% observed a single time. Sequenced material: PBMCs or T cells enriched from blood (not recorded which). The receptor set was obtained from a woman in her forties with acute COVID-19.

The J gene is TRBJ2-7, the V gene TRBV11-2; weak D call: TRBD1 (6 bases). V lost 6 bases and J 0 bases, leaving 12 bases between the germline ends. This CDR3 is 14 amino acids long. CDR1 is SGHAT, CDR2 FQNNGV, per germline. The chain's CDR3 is CASRGAVSSYEQYF. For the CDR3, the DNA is TGTGCCAGCAGGGGGGCAGTCAGCTCCTACGAGCAGTACTTC.

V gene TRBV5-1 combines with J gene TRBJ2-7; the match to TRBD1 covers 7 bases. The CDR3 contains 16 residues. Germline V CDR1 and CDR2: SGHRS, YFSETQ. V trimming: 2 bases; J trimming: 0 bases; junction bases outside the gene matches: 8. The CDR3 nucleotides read TGCGCCAGCAGCTTAGTGGGGACAGTGAGCTCCTACGAGCAGTACTTC. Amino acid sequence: CASSLVGTVSSYEQYF.

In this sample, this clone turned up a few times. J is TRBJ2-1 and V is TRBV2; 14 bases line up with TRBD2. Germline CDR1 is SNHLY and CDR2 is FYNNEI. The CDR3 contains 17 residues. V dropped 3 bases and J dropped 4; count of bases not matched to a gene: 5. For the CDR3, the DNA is TGTGCCAGCAGTGATTCTAGGACTAGCGGGGGGTACAATGAGCAGTTCTTC. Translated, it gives CASSDSRTSGGYNEQFF.

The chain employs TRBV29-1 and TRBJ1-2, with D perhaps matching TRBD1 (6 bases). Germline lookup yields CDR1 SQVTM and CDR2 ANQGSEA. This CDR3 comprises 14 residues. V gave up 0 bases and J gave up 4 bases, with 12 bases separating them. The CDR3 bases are TGCAGCGTTGAAGAATTGGGGGCTGGCTATGGCTACACCTTC. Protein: CSVEELGAGYGYTF. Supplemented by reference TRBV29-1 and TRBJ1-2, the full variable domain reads SAVISQKPSRDICQRGTSLTIQCQVDSQVTMMFWYRQQPGQSLTLIATANQGSEATYESGFVIDKFPISRPNLTFSTLTVSNMSPEDSSIYLCSVEELGAGYGYTFGSGTRLTVV.

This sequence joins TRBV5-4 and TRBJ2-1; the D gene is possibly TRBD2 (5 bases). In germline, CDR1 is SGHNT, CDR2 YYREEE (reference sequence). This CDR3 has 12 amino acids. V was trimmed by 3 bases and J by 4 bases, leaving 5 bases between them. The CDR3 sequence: CASSSGYNEQFF. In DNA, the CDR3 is TGTGCCAGCAGCTCGGGGTACAATGAGCAGTTCTTC.

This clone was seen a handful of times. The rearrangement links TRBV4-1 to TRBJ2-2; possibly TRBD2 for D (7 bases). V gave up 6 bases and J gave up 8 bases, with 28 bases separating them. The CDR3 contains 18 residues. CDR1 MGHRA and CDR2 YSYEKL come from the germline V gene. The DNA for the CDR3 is TGCGCCAGCAGGAAGGGAGGGGGTTGGGGACTTCTCCCTGGGGAGCTGTTTTTT. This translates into CASRKGGGWGLLPGELFF.

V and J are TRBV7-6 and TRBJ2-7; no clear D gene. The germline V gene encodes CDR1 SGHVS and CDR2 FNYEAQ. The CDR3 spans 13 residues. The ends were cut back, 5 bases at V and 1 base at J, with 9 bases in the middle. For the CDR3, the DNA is TGTGCCAGCAGCAAATATTCTTCCTACGAGCAGTACTTC. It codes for CASSKYSSYEQYF.

The CDR3 loop is CASSAQGRGEAFF. The CDR3 DNA is TGTGCCAGCAGCGCACAGGGCCGTGGAGAAGCTTTCTTT. The chain employs TRBV9 and TRBJ1-1; TRBD1 is a possible D gene (6 bases). This CDR3 region has 13 residues. Germline assignment: CDR1 SGDLS and CDR2 YYNGEE. V gave up 3 bases and J gave up 8 bases, with 14 bases separating them.

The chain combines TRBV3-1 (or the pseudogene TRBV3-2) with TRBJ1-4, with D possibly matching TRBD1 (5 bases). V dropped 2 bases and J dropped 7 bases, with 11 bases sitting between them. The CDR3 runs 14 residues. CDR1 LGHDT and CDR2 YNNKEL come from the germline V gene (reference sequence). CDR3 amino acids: CASSQSQGSEKLFF. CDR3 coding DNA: TGTGCCAGCAGCCAAAGTCAGGGATCTGAAAAACTGTTTTTT.

The CDR3 loop is CATSDTRTDEKLFF. The DNA for the CDR3 is TGTGCCACCAGTGATACACGGACAGATGAAAAACTGTTTTTT. The chain uses TRBV24-1 and TRBJ1-4; possible D gene TRBD1, 6 bases. V was shortened by 3 bases and J by 6 bases, with 10 bases between the two germline ends. The CDR3 runs 14 residues. The germline CDR1 and CDR2 sequences are KGHDR and SFDVKD.

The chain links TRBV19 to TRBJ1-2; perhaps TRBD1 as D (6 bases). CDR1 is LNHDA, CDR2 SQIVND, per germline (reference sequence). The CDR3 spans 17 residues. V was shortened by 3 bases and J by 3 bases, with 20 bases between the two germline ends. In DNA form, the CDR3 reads TGTGCCAGTAGTATCAATCAGGGCCGGGGACACCACTATGGCTACACCTTC. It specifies CASSINQGRGHHYGYTF. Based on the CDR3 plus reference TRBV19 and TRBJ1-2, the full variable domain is DGGITQSPKYLFRKEGQNVTLSCEQNLNHDAMYWYRQDPGQGLRLIYYSQIVNDFQKGDIAEGYSVSREKKESFPLTVTSAQKNPTAFYLCASSINQGRGHHYGYTFGSGTRLTVV.

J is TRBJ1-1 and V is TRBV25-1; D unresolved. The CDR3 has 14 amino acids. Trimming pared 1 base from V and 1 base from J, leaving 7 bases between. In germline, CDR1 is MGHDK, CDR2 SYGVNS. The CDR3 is CASSELTGNTEAFF. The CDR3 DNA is TGTGCCAGCAGTGAATTAACGGGGAACACTGAAGCTTTCTTT.

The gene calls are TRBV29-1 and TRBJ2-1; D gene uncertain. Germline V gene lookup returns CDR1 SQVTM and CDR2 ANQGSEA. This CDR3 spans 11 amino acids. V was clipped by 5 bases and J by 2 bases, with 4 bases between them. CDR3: CSVRAYNEQFF. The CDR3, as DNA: TGCAGCGTTCGAGCCTACAATGAGCAGTTCTTC.

The CDR3 DNA reads TGCAGTGCGGGGGGGGACGAGCAGTACTTC. It codes for CSAGGDEQYF. The V call is TRBV20-1, the J call TRBJ2-7; TRBD2 matches at 7 bases. Germline values: CDR1 DFQATT, CDR2 SNEGSKA (reference sequence). V lost 6 bases to trimming and J lost 5 bases; unmatched junction nucleotides: 1. CDR3 size: 10 residues.

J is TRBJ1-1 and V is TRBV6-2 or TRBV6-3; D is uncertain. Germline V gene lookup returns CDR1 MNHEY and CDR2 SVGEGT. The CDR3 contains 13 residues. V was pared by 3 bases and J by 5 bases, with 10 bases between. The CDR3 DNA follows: TGTGCCAGCAGTTATGAATCGGAGACTGAAGCTTTCTTT. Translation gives CASSYESETEAFF.

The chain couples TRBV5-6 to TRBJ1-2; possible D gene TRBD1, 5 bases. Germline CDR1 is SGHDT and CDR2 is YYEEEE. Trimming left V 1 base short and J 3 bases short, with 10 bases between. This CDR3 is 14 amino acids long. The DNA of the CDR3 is TGTGCCAGCAGCTTGAAGGGGTTTGACTATGGCTACACCTTC. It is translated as CASSLKGFDYGYTF.

The CDR3 loop reads CASSLNSGQAEETQYF. The CDR3 nucleotides are TGTGCCAGCAGCTTAAACTCGGGACAGGCGGAAGAGACCCAGTACTTC. The gene calls are TRBV11-3 and TRBJ2-5, with TRBD1 identical over 8 bases. The CDR3 spans 16 residues. V lost 2 bases to trimming and J lost 3 bases; unmatched junction nucleotides: 8. Germline V gene lookup returns CDR1 SGHNT and CDR2 YENEEA.

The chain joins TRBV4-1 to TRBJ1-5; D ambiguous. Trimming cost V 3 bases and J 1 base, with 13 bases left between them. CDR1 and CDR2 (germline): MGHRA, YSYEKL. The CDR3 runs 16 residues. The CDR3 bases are TGCGCCAGCAGCCATATGTTGGCTCCGAGCAATCAGCCCCAGCATTTT. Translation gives CASSHMLAPSNQPQHF.

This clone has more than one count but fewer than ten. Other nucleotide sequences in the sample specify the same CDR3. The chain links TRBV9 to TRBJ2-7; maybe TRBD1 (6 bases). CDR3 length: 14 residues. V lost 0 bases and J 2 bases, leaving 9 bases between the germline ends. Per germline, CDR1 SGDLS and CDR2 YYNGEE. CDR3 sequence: CASSVGAGAYEQYF. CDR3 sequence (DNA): TGTGCCAGCAGCGTAGGGGCAGGGGCCTACGAGCAGTACTTC.